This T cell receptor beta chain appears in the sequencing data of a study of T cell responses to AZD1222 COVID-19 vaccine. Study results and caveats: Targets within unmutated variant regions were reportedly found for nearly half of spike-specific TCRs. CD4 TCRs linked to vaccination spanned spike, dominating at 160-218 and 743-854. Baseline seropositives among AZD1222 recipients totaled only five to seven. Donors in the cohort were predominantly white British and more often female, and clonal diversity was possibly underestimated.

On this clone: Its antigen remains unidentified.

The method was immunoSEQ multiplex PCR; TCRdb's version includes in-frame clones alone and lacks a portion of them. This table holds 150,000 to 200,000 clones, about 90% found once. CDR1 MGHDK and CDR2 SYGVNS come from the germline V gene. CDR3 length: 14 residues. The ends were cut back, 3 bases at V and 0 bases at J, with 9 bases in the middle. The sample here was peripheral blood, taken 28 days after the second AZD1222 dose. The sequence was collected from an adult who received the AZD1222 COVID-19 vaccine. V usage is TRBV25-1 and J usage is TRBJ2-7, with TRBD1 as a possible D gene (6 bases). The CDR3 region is CASSDWDNSYEQYF. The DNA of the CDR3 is TGTGCCAGCAGTGACTGGGACAACTCCTACGAGCAGTACTTC.